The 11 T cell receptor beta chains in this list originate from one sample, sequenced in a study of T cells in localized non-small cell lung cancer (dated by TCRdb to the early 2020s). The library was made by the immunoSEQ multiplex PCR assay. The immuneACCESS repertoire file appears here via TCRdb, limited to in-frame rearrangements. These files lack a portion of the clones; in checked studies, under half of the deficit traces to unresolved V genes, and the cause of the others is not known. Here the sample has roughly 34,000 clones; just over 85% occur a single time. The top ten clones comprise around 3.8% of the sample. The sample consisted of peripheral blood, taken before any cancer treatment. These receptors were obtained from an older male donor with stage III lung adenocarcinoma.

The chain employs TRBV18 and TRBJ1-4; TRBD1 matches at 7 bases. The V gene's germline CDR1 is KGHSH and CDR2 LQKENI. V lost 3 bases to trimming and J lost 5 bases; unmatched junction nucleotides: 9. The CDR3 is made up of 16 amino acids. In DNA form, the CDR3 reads TGTGCCAGCTCACCCCGAGGGGGGACAGTCAATGAAAAACTGTTTTTT. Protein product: CASSPRGGTVNEKLFF.

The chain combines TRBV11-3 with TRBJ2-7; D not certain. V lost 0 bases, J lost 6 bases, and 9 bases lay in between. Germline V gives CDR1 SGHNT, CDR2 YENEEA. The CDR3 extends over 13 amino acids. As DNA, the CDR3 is TGTGCCAGCAGCTTAGATATCACGGGCGAGCAGTACTTC. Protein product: CASSLDITGEQYF. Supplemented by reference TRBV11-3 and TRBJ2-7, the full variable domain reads EAGVVQSPRYKIIEKKQPVAFWCNPISGHNTLYWYLQNLGQGPELLIRYENEEAVDDSQLPKDRFSAERLKGVDSTLKIQPAELGDSAVYLCASSLDITGEQYFGPGTRLTVT.

CDR3 nucleotide sequence: TGTGCCAGCAGCTTGGGAGGACAGGGTAACTATGGCTACACCTTC. Its protein product is CASSLGGQGNYGYTF. The J gene is TRBJ1-2, the V gene TRBV7-9; the match to TRBD1 covers 8 bases. CDR1 SEHNR and CDR2 FQNEAQ come from the germline V gene (reference sequence). The CDR3 is made up of 15 amino acids. With V trimmed by 3 bases and J by 1 base, 4 bases remained unmatched.

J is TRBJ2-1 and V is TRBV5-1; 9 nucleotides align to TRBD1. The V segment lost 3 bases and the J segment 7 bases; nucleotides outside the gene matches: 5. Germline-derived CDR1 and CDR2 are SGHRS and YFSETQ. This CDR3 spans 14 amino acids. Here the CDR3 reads CASSSTGTGNEQFF. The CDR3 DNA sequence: TGCGCCAGCAGCTCGACGGGGACAGGGAATGAGCAGTTCTTC.

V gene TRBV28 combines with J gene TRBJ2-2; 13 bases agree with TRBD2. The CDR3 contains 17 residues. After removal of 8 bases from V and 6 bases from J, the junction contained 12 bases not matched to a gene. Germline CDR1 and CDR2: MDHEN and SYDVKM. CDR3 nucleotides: TGTGCCAGCGGTGGACTAGCGGGGGCTACGAGGTCCGGGGAGCTGTTTTTT. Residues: CASGGLAGATRSGELFF.

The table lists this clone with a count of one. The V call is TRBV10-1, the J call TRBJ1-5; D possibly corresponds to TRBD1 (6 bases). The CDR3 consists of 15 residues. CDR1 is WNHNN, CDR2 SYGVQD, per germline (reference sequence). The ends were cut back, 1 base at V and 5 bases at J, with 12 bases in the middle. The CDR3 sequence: CASSELLGGYQPQHF. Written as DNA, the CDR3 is TGCGCCAGCAGTGAGTTGTTAGGGGGATATCAGCCCCAGCATTTT.

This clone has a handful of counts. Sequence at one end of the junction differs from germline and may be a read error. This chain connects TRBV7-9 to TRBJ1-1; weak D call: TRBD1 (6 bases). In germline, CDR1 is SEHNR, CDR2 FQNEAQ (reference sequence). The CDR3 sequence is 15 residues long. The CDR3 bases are TGTGCCAGCAGCTTAGCGAGGGGGGAGAACGCTGAAGCTTTCTTT. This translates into CASSLARGENAEAFF.

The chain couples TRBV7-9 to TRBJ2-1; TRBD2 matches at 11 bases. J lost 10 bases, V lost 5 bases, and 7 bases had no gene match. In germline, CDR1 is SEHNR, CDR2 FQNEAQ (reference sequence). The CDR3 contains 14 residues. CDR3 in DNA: TGTGCCAGCAGCAATAGCGGGGGGGATTCCGAGCAGTTCTTC. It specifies CASSNSGGDSEQFF.

The DNA of the CDR3 is TGTGCCAGCAGTTACGTTGTCGGGGTCATGGATACGCAGTATTTT. This gives the protein CASSYVVGVMDTQYF. The genes are TRBV6-6 and TRBJ2-3, with D tentatively TRBD2 (5 bases). The V gene's germline CDR1 is MNHNY and CDR2 SVGAGI (reference sequence). The germline V and J ends were trimmed by 2 bases and 6 bases, with 15 bases remaining between them. The CDR3 has 15 amino acids.

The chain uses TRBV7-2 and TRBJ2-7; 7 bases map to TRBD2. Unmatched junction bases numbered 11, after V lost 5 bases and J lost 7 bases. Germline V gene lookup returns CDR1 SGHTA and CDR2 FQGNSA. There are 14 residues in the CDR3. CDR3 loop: CASSPPGLPWEQYF. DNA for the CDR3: TGTGCCAGCAGCCCGCCGGGACTACCCTGGGAGCAGTACTTC.

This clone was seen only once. The CDR3 DNA sequence: TGTGCCAGTAGTATAACCCACGACACTGAAGCTTTCTTT. Translated, it gives CASSITHDTEAFF. The genes are TRBV19 and TRBJ1-1; D gene ambiguous. From germline, CDR1 is LNHDA and CDR2 SQIVND (reference sequence). CDR3 length: 13 residues. V lost 2 bases, J lost 3 bases, and 7 bases lay in between.